This T cell receptor (beta chain) stems from a study of control samples from healthy donors and cancer patients. Using immunoSEQ multiplex PCR, the repertoire was profiled, and TCRdb retains in-frame clones only, with some absent. The sample lists approximately 120,000 clones, around 89% occurring once. V was shortened by 6 bases and J by 1 base, with 12 bases between the two germline ends. The CDR3 length is 14 residues. The germline gives CDR1 SGHAT, CDR2 FQNNGV. The chain recombines TRBV11-2 with TRBJ1-2; the D gene is possibly TRBD1 (5 bases). The specimen sequenced was blood. The clonotype was recovered from a woman aged 50 to 60 in good health. CDR3 in DNA: TGTGCCAGCAGACGACAGAGCTTTAACTATGGCTACACCTTC. Amino acid sequence: CASRRQSFNYGYTF.